The entry that follows covers one T cell receptor (beta chain) sequence. This sample is part of a study of T cell responses to AZD1222 COVID-19 vaccine. This CDR3 comprises 16 residues. The germline V gene has CDR1 LGHDT and CDR2 YNNKEL (reference sequence). V dropped 1 base and J dropped 6; count of bases not matched to a gene: 9. Data came from immunoSEQ multiplex PCR; TCRdb stores just in-frame clones and leaves some out. The table records fewer than 120,000 clones, 80% to 95% of them present only once. This chain connects TRBV3-1 (or the pseudogene TRBV3-2) to TRBJ1-5, with TRBD1 matching over 7 bases. The clonotype was recovered from an adult in good health. Sequenced here: peripheral blood, sampled on day 0 of AZD1222 vaccination. DNA of the CDR3: TGTGCCAGCAGCCAAGGGCGAAGCAGGGGGGGTCAGCCCCAGCATTTT. This encodes CASSQGRSRGGQPQHF.